This T cell receptor (beta chain) was identified during a study of cytomegalovirus exposure and HLA in healthy donors. The junction had 3 bases not matched to a gene; V was cut back by 6 bases and J by 4 bases. There are 12 residues in the CDR3. Germline V CDR1 and CDR2: MNHEY, SMNVEV (reference sequence). Repertoires were generated with immunoSEQ multiplex PCR, while TCRdb's copy carries only in-frame clones and drops some. Of about 130,000 clones in the sample, around nine tenths were seen once. This clone appeared a single time. The sequencing input was PBMCs. The sequence came from a young man in good health and CMV-seronegative. The genes are TRBV27 and TRBJ2-7; 7 positions agree with TRBD2. The CDR3 nucleotides are TGTGCCAGCAGCCCCGGGGGGTACGAGCAGTACTTC. It specifies CASSPGGYEQYF.